The T cell receptor beta chain described here comes from a study of PD-1 blockade in classical Hodgkin lymphoma. The time point here: cycle 4 day 1 (C4D1), after more than five weeks of nivolumab. Every patient relapsed after autologous stem cell transplantation, and brentuximab vedotin exposure varied. Here immunoSEQ multiplex PCR was the method, and the copy in TCRdb shows in-frame clones only, minus some. In the table there are fewer than 50,000 clones, 78% of which are singletons. Germline CDR1 ENHRY, CDR2 SYGVKD. V was cut by 2 bases and J by 5 bases, with 11 bases left in between. This CDR3 is built from 14 residues. General study findings and limits: Complete responders possessed baseline diversity comparable to newly diagnosed patients. The CD4+ diversity rise by C4D1 was clearest in complete responders.

As regards this clone: Its antigen remains unidentified.

The receptor was isolated from a human donor with classical Hodgkin lymphoma. The sequencing here drew on peripheral blood mononuclear cells (PBMCs), taken before the fourth cycle of nivolumab. This rearrangement joins TRBV10-3 to TRBJ2-3, with D perhaps matching TRBD1 (6 bases). CDR3 in DNA: TGTGCCATCAGTGAGCCCCTGACAGGAGATACGCAGTATTTT. Its translation is CAISEPLTGDTQYF.